Shown below are 31 T cell receptor beta chains from a single sample sequenced in a study of shared clonotypes between healthy human individuals. Naive CD8 cells comprised CD45RO-negative, CCR7-positively selected cells, excluding terminally differentiated effector memory CD45RA+ cells. Assay: immunoSEQ multiplex PCR; the TCRdb copy retains only in-frame clones and omits some. The sample lists about 2 million clones, approximately 94% occurring once. The sequenced sample consisted of naive CD8+ T cells sorted from blood. The receptors here all came from a man younger than 30 in good health.

V gene TRBV6-5 combines with J gene TRBJ2-7; possible D gene TRBD2, 6 bases. This CDR3 is built from 15 residues. Trimming removed 1 base from V and 2 bases from J, with 12 bases in between. Germline V gene sequence: CDR1 MNHEY, CDR2 SVGAGI. The CDR3 DNA follows: TGTGCCAGCAGTTACTTGGAGGGTATGACCTACGAGCAGTACTTC. This sequence encodes CASSYLEGMTYEQYF.

This clone was found once. The junction departs from germline at one end; a sequencing error may be responsible. The V gene is TRBV11-2, the J gene TRBJ2-3, with D maybe TRBD2 (5 bases). From germline, CDR1 is SGHAT and CDR2 FQNNGV. This CDR3 is 15 amino acids long. The DNA for the CDR3 is TGTGCCAGCAGCTATTCCGGGTCTAGCAGAGATACGCAGTATTTT. Its protein is CASSYSGSSRDTQYF.

The chain employs TRBV7-9 and TRBJ1-2; 8 bases are a match to TRBD1. The CDR3 sequence is 15 residues long. The V gene end was trimmed by 7 bases and the J gene end by 1 base; junction bases not matched to a gene: 8. The germline CDR1 and CDR2 sequences are SEHNR and FQNEAQ (reference sequence). The CDR3: CASTQGTGFNYGYTF. Here the CDR3 DNA reads TGTGCCAGCACACAAGGGACAGGTTTTAACTATGGCTACACCTTC.

The chain employs TRBV29-1 and TRBJ1-1; D is uncertain. The CDR3 is made up of 16 amino acids. Looked up from germline, CDR1 is SQVTM and CDR2 is ANQGSEA. The V end lost 0 bases, the J end lost 1 base, and 15 bases lay between the germline ends. CDR3 protein: CSVEDSSGRQNTEAFF. CDR3 coding DNA: TGCAGCGTTGAAGATTCATCCGGGCGCCAGAACACTGAAGCTTTCTTT.

The rearrangement uses TRBV9 and TRBJ2-1; TRBD2 aligns across 9 bases. Trimming removed 6 bases from V and 7 bases from J; junction bases left unmatched: 14. There are 16 residues in the CDR3. The germline V gene has CDR1 SGDLS and CDR2 YYNGEE. CDR3 sequence reads: CASTLLGGTSWNEQFF. In nucleotides, the CDR3 is TGTGCCAGCACCTTATTGGGCGGGACTAGCTGGAATGAGCAGTTCTTC.

As to this clone: The same CDR3 is also encoded by other DNA sequences in this sample. CDR3 sequence: CASSSPGGEQYF. The CDR3 bases are TGTGCCAGCAGTTCCCCCGGGGGCGAGCAGTACTTC. The rearrangement links TRBV6-5 to TRBJ2-7; a weak D match, TRBD2 (6 bases). The CDR3 has 12 amino acids. The ends were cut back, 4 bases at V and 6 bases at J, with 10 bases in the middle. Germline loops: CDR1 MNHEY, CDR2 SVGAGI.

This sequence joins TRBV27 and TRBJ1-6; D is perhaps TRBD1 (5 bases). The V gene lost 2 bases and the J gene lost 8 bases, with 16 bases spanning the gap. There are 16 residues in the CDR3. The V gene's germline CDR1 is MNHEY and CDR2 SMNVEV (reference sequence). In nucleotides, the CDR3 is TGTGCCAGCAGTTTAAGCCGCCGGGGAGGGGATTCACCCCTCCACTTT. Translating gives CASSLSRRGGDSPLHF.

V is TRBV4-3 and J is TRBJ2-7, with 7 bases matching TRBD1. CDR1 LGHNA and CDR2 YSLEER come from the germline V gene. Losses at the gene ends were 4 bases for V and 5 bases for J; bases not matched to a gene: 8. CDR3 size: 14 residues. This chain's CDR3 is CASSLGTGDNEQYF. The CDR3 DNA is TGCGCCAGCAGCCTCGGAACAGGGGACAACGAGCAGTACTTC.

Details on this clone: Other DNA sequences within the sample encode an identical CDR3. V usage is TRBV27 and J usage is TRBJ1-6; TRBD1 matches 9 bases. The V gene's germline CDR1 is MNHEY and CDR2 SMNVEV (reference sequence). This CDR3 contains 14 residues. Unmatched junction bases numbered 0, after V lost 2 bases and J lost 7 bases. The CDR3 nucleotides are TGTGCCAGCAGTTTAACAGGGGGCAATTCACCCCTCCACTTT. It is translated as CASSLTGGNSPLHF.

V usage is TRBV7-2 and J usage is TRBJ2-6, with TRBD1 as a possible D gene (6 bases). The germline gives CDR1 SGHTA, CDR2 FQGNSA. CDR3 length: 17 residues. V dropped 3 bases and J dropped 0 bases, with 12 bases sitting between them. This CDR3 reads CASSLTTGGSGANVLTF. CDR3 coding DNA: TGTGCCAGCAGCTTGACGACAGGTGGCTCTGGGGCCAACGTCCTGACTTTC.

This clone occurred a few times. This could be a read error, since a much larger clone is one nucleotide away. Additional DNA sequences in this sample encode the identical CDR3. The genes are TRBV9 and TRBJ1-1; weak D call: TRBD1 (5 bases). In germline, CDR1 is SGDLS, CDR2 YYNGEE. V was trimmed by 3 bases and J by 3 bases, leaving 9 bases between them. This CDR3 has 13 residues. The DNA for the CDR3 is TGTGCCAGCAGCGGAGGAGGGGACACTGAAGCTTTCTTT. Translation gives CASSGGGDTEAFF. Variable domain in full (rest from reference TRBV9 and TRBJ1-1): DSGVTQTPKHLITATGQRVTLRCSPRSGDLSVYWYQQSLDQGLQFLIQYYNGEERAKGNILERFSAQQFPDLHSELNLSSLELGDSALYFCASSGGGDTEAFFGQGTRLTVV.

The chain has TRBV5-6 and TRBJ1-4; D is unclear. CDR1 SGHDT and CDR2 YYEEEE come from the germline V gene. Trimming left V 1 base short and J 6 bases short, with 10 bases between. The CDR3 has 14 amino acids. CDR3 nucleotide sequence: TGTGCCAGCAGCTTGAGCCTGATCGATGAAAAACTGTTTTTT. This sequence encodes CASSLSLIDEKLFF.

The chain links TRBV6-1 to TRBJ1-1, with D unresolved. Looked up from germline, CDR1 is MNHNS and CDR2 is SASEGT. Trimming removed 5 bases at V and 3 bases at J, with 7 bases between. The CDR3 runs to 12 residues. The CDR3 bases are TGTGCCAGCAGTCTGATTGACACTGAAGCTTTCTTT. Protein product: CASSLIDTEAFF.

On this clone itself: The same CDR3 arises from other DNA sequences in this sample as well. V usage is TRBV19 and J usage is TRBJ2-2; D is perhaps TRBD2 (6 bases). The CDR3 spans 15 residues. Germline assignment: CDR1 LNHDA and CDR2 SQIVND (reference sequence). The V and J ends lost 1 base and 4 bases respectively, with 10 bases between them. CDR3 residues: CASSIGPGGTGELFF. CDR3 bases: TGTGCCAGTAGTATAGGGCCCGGGGGCACCGGGGAGCTGTTTTTT. The full variable domain, rest sourced from reference TRBV19 and TRBJ2-2, is DGGITQSPKYLFRKEGQNVTLSCEQNLNHDAMYWYRQDPGQGLRLIYYSQIVNDFQKGDIAEGYSVSREKKESFPLTVTSAQKNPTAFYLCASSIGPGGTGELFFGEGSRLTVL.

To note about this clone: Other nucleotide sequences from this sample produce the same CDR3. The chain recombines TRBV19 with TRBJ2-1; perhaps TRBD2 as D (5 bases). Germline CDR1 is LNHDA and CDR2 is SQIVND (reference sequence). V was pared by 0 bases and J by 6 bases, with 9 bases between. The CDR3 has 14 amino acids. The CDR3 coding sequence is TGTGCCAGTAGTATAGATTCGGAGGTCAATGAGCAGTTCTTC. This sequence encodes CASSIDSEVNEQFF.

This chain links TRBV5-1 with TRBJ2-7, with TRBD2 matching 9 bases. This CDR3 contains 18 residues. The ends lost 0 bases at V and 0 bases at J; junction bases unmatched: 10. Germline lookup yields CDR1 SGHRS and CDR2 YFSETQ. This CDR3 reads CASSLASSGITLSYEQYF. CDR3 sequence (DNA): TGCGCCAGCAGCTTGGCCTCTAGCGGGATTACACTCTCCTACGAGCAGTACTTC.

In this sample, this clone turned up once. This rearrangement joins TRBV1 to TRBJ1-5. TRBV1 is given as a pseudogene. The CDR3 extends over 16 amino acids. The CDR3 region is CTSSPLKVLGNQPQHF. The CDR3 bases are TGCACCAGCAGCCCCCTTAAGGTGCTGGGCAATCAGCCCCAGCATTTT.

The chain employs TRBV7-9 and TRBJ2-1; D not resolved. Germline lookup yields CDR1 SEHNR and CDR2 FQNEAQ (reference sequence). There are 15 residues in the CDR3. Deletions cut 1 base from V and 3 bases from J, with 10 bases between. The CDR3 coding sequence is TGTGCCAGCAGCTTAGGGATTACTCACTACAATGAGCAGTTCTTC. It yields the protein CASSLGITHYNEQFF.

The chain is built from TRBV27 and TRBJ1-6, with a possible D match to TRBD1 (6 bases). The CDR3 runs to 17 residues. Germline V CDR1 and CDR2: MNHEY, SMNVEV (reference sequence). The V gene lost 2 bases and the J gene lost 6 bases, with 17 bases spanning the gap. This CDR3 reads CASSLASGGLGNSPLHF. The CDR3 DNA sequence: TGTGCCAGCAGTTTAGCGAGTGGGGGGCTCGGTAATTCACCCCTCCACTTT.

V usage is TRBV4-1 and J usage is TRBJ1-1; D might be TRBD1 (6 bases). This CDR3 spans 15 amino acids. The germline V gene has CDR1 MGHRA and CDR2 YSYEKL. Between the trimmed V and J ends, which lost 3 bases and 3 bases, there was a span of 14 bases. CDR3 sequence reads: CASSQLTGRYTEAFF. CDR3 coding DNA: TGCGCCAGCAGCCAGCTTACAGGGAGGTACACTGAAGCTTTCTTT.

As DNA, the CDR3 is TGTGCCAGCAGCTGGACTTCCTTGGGGCCCCAGCATTTT. Its translation is CASSWTSLGPQHF. The chain links TRBV28 to TRBJ1-5; D not certain. The CDR3 runs 13 residues. V lost 6 bases, J lost 9 bases, and 15 bases lay in between. Germline V gene lookup returns CDR1 MDHEN and CDR2 SYDVKM.

The rearrangement joins TRBV5-6 to TRBJ1-1; 8 bases agree with TRBD1. Trimming removed 4 bases from V and 3 bases from J; junction bases left unmatched: 8. The CDR3 contains 15 residues. Germline CDR1 and CDR2: SGHDT and YYEEEE. The CDR3 DNA reads TGTGCCAGCAGCCGTTTTGGACAGGGATACACTGAAGCTTTCTTT. Protein product: CASSRFGQGYTEAFF.

This chain links TRBV19 with TRBJ2-7; D ambiguous. Germline V gene lookup returns CDR1 LNHDA and CDR2 SQIVND (reference sequence). The V end was cut by 3 bases, the J end by 5 bases, with 11 bases between. This CDR3 spans 13 amino acids. The CDR3 coding sequence is TGTGCCAGTAGTATCTCTAGTACCAACGAGCAGTACTTC. Translated, it gives CASSISSTNEQYF.

This clone was observed once. V usage is TRBV30 and J usage is TRBJ1-1; D is undetermined. The CDR3 sequence is 13 residues long. V was pared by 0 bases and J by 1 base, with 6 bases between. CDR1 is GTSNPN, CDR2 SVGIG, per germline (reference sequence). The CDR3 region has the DNA TGTGCCTGGAGTGTATATGGGAACACTGAAGCTTTCTTT. Its translation is CAWSVYGNTEAFF. The full variable domain, rest sourced from reference TRBV30 and TRBJ1-1, is SQTIHQWPATLVQPVGSPLSLECTVEGTSNPNLYWYRQAAGRGLQLLFYSVGIGQISSEVPQNLSASRPQDRQFILSSKKLLLSDSGFYLCAWSVYGNTEAFFGQGTRLTVV.

The CDR3 loop is CASSDPDRGYLNTEAFF. The DNA of the CDR3 is TGTGCCAGCAGCGACCCGGACAGGGGATACTTGAACACTGAAGCTTTCTTT. The chain uses TRBV9 and TRBJ1-1, with 9 bases fitting TRBD1. V lost 3 bases and J lost 0; bases outside the gene matches: 9. This CDR3 comprises 17 residues. Germline V gives CDR1 SGDLS, CDR2 YYNGEE. The whole variable domain, filled in from reference TRBV9 and TRBJ1-1, reads DSGVTQTPKHLITATGQRVTLRCSPRSGDLSVYWYQQSLDQGLQFLIQYYNGEERAKGNILERFSAQQFPDLHSELNLSSLELGDSALYFCASSDPDRGYLNTEAFFGQGTRLTVV.

V usage is TRBV4-3 and J usage is TRBJ1-2, with 9 bases aligning to TRBD1. The CDR3 has 16 residues. Losses at the gene ends were 3 bases for V and 4 bases for J; bases not matched to a gene: 9. CDR1 and CDR2 (germline): LGHNA, YSLEER. The CDR3 here is CASSQAGQGGGYGYTF. The CDR3 region has the DNA TGCGCCAGCAGCCAGGCGGGACAGGGAGGAGGCTATGGCTACACCTTC.

V usage is TRBV29-1 and J usage is TRBJ2-7; perhaps TRBD2 as D (5 bases). V was cut by 5 bases and J by 5 bases, with 13 bases left in between. In germline, CDR1 is SQVTM, CDR2 ANQGSEA. The CDR3 spans 12 residues. The CDR3, as DNA: TGCAGCGTTCTAGCCGAATCCCACGAGCAGTACTTC. Translated: CSVLAESHEQYF.

This chain links TRBV19 with TRBJ2-1; D may be TRBD2 (5 bases). Germline V gene data show CDR1 as LNHDA and CDR2 as SQIVND (reference sequence). V dropped 3 bases and J dropped 5 bases, with 17 bases sitting between them. This CDR3 is 16 amino acids long. The CDR3 coding sequence is TGTGCCAGTAGTATGTGGGCGGAGGCTCTAAACAATGAGCAGTTCTTC. Its protein product is CASSMWAEALNNEQFF.

The chain links TRBV4-1 to TRBJ2-3; 14 bases agree with TRBD2. Germline CDR1 reads MGHRA; CDR2 reads YSYEKL. This CDR3 is built from 16 residues. Losses at the gene ends were 4 bases for V and 2 bases for J; bases not matched to a gene: 2. This chain's CDR3 is CASSRTSGGTTDTQYF. CDR3 bases: TGCGCCAGCAGCCGGACTAGCGGGGGGACCACAGATACGCAGTATTTT.

CDR3 amino acids: CASSLGGSNTDTQYF. The DNA for the CDR3 is TGTGCCAGCAGTTTAGGCGGCAGCAACACAGATACGCAGTATTTT. J is TRBJ2-3 and V is TRBV28; D ambiguous. V was trimmed by 2 bases and J by 2 bases, leaving 11 bases between them. CDR1 and CDR2 from the germline V gene are MDHEN and SYDVKM. This CDR3 is built from 15 residues.

This chain connects TRBV7-2 to TRBJ2-7; 13 bases are shared with TRBD2. The germline V gene has CDR1 SGHTA and CDR2 FQGNSA. With V trimmed by 7 bases and J by 7 bases, 10 bases remained unmatched. The CDR3 sequence is 15 residues long. The DNA for the CDR3 is TGTGCCAGCACCCCACGGACTAGCGGGGGTGAGGAGCAGTACTTC. Its protein product is CASTPRTSGGEEQYF.